What follows describes a single T cell receptor beta chain. Antigen specificity is unknown. Data came from immunoSEQ multiplex PCR; TCRdb stores just in-frame clones and leaves some out. The repertoire includes approximately 50,000 clones, roughly 78% of them detected once, and 3.3% sits in the top ten. The data were obtained in a study of PD-1 blockade in mismatch repair-deficient tumors. Turning to the study itself: Enrolled about 2012-2016, patients had progressing, pretreated mismatch repair-deficient cancers of approximately 13 types. Study outcomes and limitations: Tumor-resident clones, often undetectable pretreatment in blood, expanded then contracted after pembrolizumab.

With V trimmed by 4 bases and J by 4 bases, 11 bases remained unmatched. Germline V CDR1 and CDR2: SGHNT, YENEEA. The CDR3 totals 16 residues. PCR or immunohistochemistry showed mismatch repair deficiency in every enrolled patient. The TCR-sequenced patients were a few responders to pembrolizumab. The sequencing here drew on peripheral blood, taken 4 weeks after starting pembrolizumab. This receptor was obtained from an adult with mismatch repair-deficient cancer. The chain recombines TRBV11-3 with TRBJ2-5, with 8 bases lining up with TRBD2. The CDR3 loop is CASSSGGGRASETQYF. DNA of the CDR3: TGTGCCAGCAGCTCCGGGGGGGGCCGCGCTTCAGAGACCCAGTACTTC. Variable domain in full (rest from reference TRBV11-3 and TRBJ2-5): EAGVVQSPRYKIIEKKQPVAFWCNPISGHNTLYWYLQNLGQGPELLIRYENEEAVDDSQLPKDRFSAERLKGVDSTLKIQPAELGDSAVYLCASSSGGGRASETQYFGPGTRLLVL.